The clone carrying this TCR beta chain was found a few times. The entry originates in a study of CD8+ T cells in alopecia areata. The ends were cut back, 4 bases at V and 1 base at J, with 13 bases in the middle. Per the germline V gene, CDR1 is LGHNA and CDR2 is YNFKEQ. The CDR3 covers 15 residues. cDNA prepared by RNA extraction and subsequent reverse transcription served as the template for sequencing. TCRdb keeps only in-frame clones here, not all; method: immunoSEQ multiplex PCR. The sample holds some 200,000 clones, 56% seen once. Sequencing used CD8+ T cells sorted from blood. The chain is built from TRBV4-2 and TRBJ2-5, with a weak D call TRBD1 (5 bases). The TCR was taken from a human donor in good health. The CDR3 bases are TGTGCCAGCAGCCGCCCCATGGACATCCAAGAGACCCAGTACTTC. This sequence encodes CASSRPMDIQETQYF.